Following are 22 T cell receptor beta chains from one sample sequenced in a study of blood T cell repertoires in COVID-19 (dated by TCRdb to 2018 to 2021). The library was built by means of the immunoSEQ multiplex PCR assay. TCRdb retrieved this table from immuneACCESS and kept in-frame rearrangements only. Not all clones are present; in checked studies, unresolved V genes account for under half, and no reason is known for the remainder. The sample data list about 310,000 clones, and roughly 86% of these were observed just once. In total, the top ten clones hold roughly 8% of the sample. Sequencing input: peripheral blood. All receptors derive from a woman in her fifties or sixties who had recovered from COVID-19.

The chain is built from TRBV24-1 and TRBJ2-3; 13 positions agree with TRBD2. Germline trimming cut 4 bases from V and 2 bases from J; bases unmatched to any gene: 5. CDR3 length equals 17 residues. Germline V gene data show CDR1 as KGHDR and CDR2 as SFDVKD. CDR3 sequence: CATSDRTSGGNTDTQYF. CDR3 DNA: TGTGCCACCAGTGACCGGACTAGCGGGGGAAACACAGATACGCAGTATTTT.

The rearrangement links TRBV12-2 to TRBJ2-7; the table's D call, TRBD1, was not checked against the DNA. TRBV12-2 is classified as a pseudogene. CDR3 length: 16 residues. CDR3 in amino acids: CASRKPKTGIIYEQYF. In DNA form, the CDR3 reads TGTGCAAGTCGCAAACCAAAGACAGGGATAATCTACGAGCAGTACTTC.

The genes are TRBV23-1 and TRBJ1-4, with a weak D call TRBD1 (6 bases). TRBV23-1 is placed among ORFs of uncertain function. CDR3 length equals 17 residues. With 3 bases removed from V and 0 bases from J, the gap between germline ends came to 14 bases. In nucleotides, the CDR3 is TGCGCCAGCAGTCATCAAGGACAGCGTGCAACTAATGAAAAACTGTTTTTT. Translating it yields CASSHQGQRATNEKLFF.

The V and J genes are TRBV30 and TRBJ1-6; D is undetermined. V was clipped by 1 base and J by 8 bases, with 6 bases between them. Germline CDR1 reads GTSNPN; CDR2 reads SVGIG (reference sequence). The CDR3 loop spans 12 amino acids. The CDR3 loop is CAWSGEDSPLHF. The CDR3 DNA reads TGTGCCTGGAGTGGTGAGGATTCACCCCTCCACTTT.

V gene TRBV4-1 combines with J gene TRBJ1-4, with 8 bases identical to TRBD1. The junction had 7 bases not matched to a gene; V was cut back by 2 bases and J by 8 bases. The CDR3 covers 15 residues. Germline V gives CDR1 MGHRA, CDR2 YSYEKL. The CDR3 protein is CASSQLTGAGEKLFF. In nucleotides, the CDR3 is TGCGCCAGCAGCCAATTGACAGGGGCGGGCGAAAAACTGTTTTTT.

The chain couples TRBV7-2 to TRBJ2-1, with TRBD2 matching 7 bases. The CDR3 loop spans 13 amino acids. J gave up 4 bases and V 4 bases, and 1 base lay outside the gene matches. Germline CDR1 and CDR2: SGHTA and FQGNSA. The CDR3 bases are TGTGCCAGCAGCTGGACTAGTTACAATGAGCAGTTCTTC. This codes for CASSWTSYNEQFF. The full variable domain, completed using reference TRBV7-2 and TRBJ2-1, is GAGVSQSPSNKVTEKGKDVELRCDPISGHTALYWYRQSLGQGLEFLIYFQGNSAPDKSGLPSDRFSAERTGGSVSTLTIQRTQQEDSAVYLCASSWTSYNEQFFGPGTRLTVL.

The CDR3 spells CASNPGGGAGEQYF. CDR3 DNA: TGTGCCAGCAACCCGGGGGGCGGGGCCGGCGAGCAGTACTTC. This sequence joins TRBV7-9 and TRBJ2-7; D might be TRBD2 (7 bases). The CDR3 is 14 amino acids. Germline lookup yields CDR1 SEHNR and CDR2 FQNEAQ (reference sequence). Trimming took off 7 bases at V and 6 bases at J, with 19 bases between the two ends.

The rearrangement joins TRBV4-1 to TRBJ2-1; weak D call: TRBD2 (6 bases). The CDR3 has 13 residues. With 5 bases removed from V and 9 bases from J, the gap between germline ends came to 14 bases. The germline V gene encodes CDR1 MGHRA and CDR2 YSYEKL. Written as DNA, the CDR3 is TGCGCCAGCAGCAAGGACTATGGTCGTGAGCAGTTCTTC. This codes for CASSKDYGREQFF.

The J gene is TRBJ2-2, the V gene TRBV28; D call uncertain. The CDR3 is 11 residues long. The germline CDR1 and CDR2 sequences are MDHEN and SYDVKM. The V end was cut by 4 bases, the J end by 5 bases, with 2 bases between. The CDR3: CASSSTGELFF. The CDR3 DNA sequence: TGTGCCAGCAGTTCTACCGGGGAGCTGTTTTTT. The full variable domain, with the rest looked up from reference TRBV28 and TRBJ2-2, is DVKVTQSSRYLVKRTGEKVFLECVQDMDHENMFWYRQDPGLGLRLIYFSYDVKMKEKGDIPEGYSVSREKKERFSLILESASTNQTSMYLCASSSTGELFFGEGSRLTVL.

The chain carries TRBV6-5 and TRBJ2-1; TRBD2 matches 8 bases. Trimming at V came to 5 bases and at J to 8 bases, leaving 8 bases not matched to a gene. Germline V gene lookup returns CDR1 MNHEY and CDR2 SVGAGI. This CDR3 is built from 14 residues. This CDR3 reads CASSPTSGIDEQFF. CDR3 DNA sequence: TGTGCCAGCAGTCCCACTAGCGGAATCGATGAGCAGTTCTTC.

The chain combines TRBV9 with TRBJ2-2, with D perhaps TRBD2 (6 bases). Germline CDR1 is SGDLS and CDR2 is YYNGEE. Trimming left V 1 base short and J 5 bases short, with 12 bases between. The CDR3 runs 15 residues. The CDR3 DNA follows: TGTGCCAGCAGCGTAACGGAGGGGAGGACCGGGGAGCTGTTTTTT. Protein sequence: CASSVTEGRTGELFF.

The DNA for the CDR3 is TGTGCCAGTAGTATCGGGACAGCGGCCGGGGGCAATCAGCCCCAGCATTTT. It yields the protein CASSIGTAAGGNQPQHF. V and J are TRBV19 and TRBJ1-5, with 7 bases that match TRBD1. Germline CDR1 is LNHDA and CDR2 is SQIVND (reference sequence). The CDR3 runs to 17 residues. The V gene end was trimmed by 3 bases and the J gene end by 2 bases; junction bases not matched to a gene: 10.

The J gene is TRBJ1-5, the V gene TRBV6-6, with TRBD1 as a possible D gene (6 bases). Germline assignment: CDR1 MNHNY and CDR2 SVGAGI (reference sequence). This CDR3 has 15 amino acids. V lost 7 bases and J lost 0, with 13 bases in between. For the CDR3, the DNA is TGTGCCAGCAAAAACAGGGAGAATAGCAATCAGCCCCAGCATTTT. This sequence encodes CASKNRENSNQPQHF.

The chain links TRBV30 to TRBJ2-5, with 7 positions matching TRBD2. CDR1 and CDR2 (germline): GTSNPN, SVGIG (reference sequence). The length of the CDR3 is 12 residues. CDR3 region: CATTRGRETQYF. The CDR3 DNA reads TGTGCTACAACTCGCGGGAGAGAGACCCAGTACTTC. The full variable domain, its missing parts supplied by reference TRBV30 and TRBJ2-5, is SQTIHQWPATLVQPVGSPLSLECTVEGTSNPNLYWYRQAAGRGLQLLFYSVGIGQISSEVPQNLSASRPQDRQFILSSKKLLLSDSGFYLCATTRGRETQYFGPGTRLLVL.

This clone was seen only once. CDR3 coding DNA: TGCGCCAGCAGCCAGAAGCCAGGACTAGCAGTCTACAATGAGCAGTTCTTC. Its translation is CASSQKPGLAVYNEQFF. The rearrangement uses TRBV4-3 and TRBJ2-1, with 8 bases aligning to TRBD2. From germline, CDR1 is LGHNA and CDR2 YSLEER. The junction had 10 bases not matched to a gene; V was cut back by 3 bases and J by 3 bases. The CDR3 contains 17 residues.

The rearrangement joins TRBV11-2 to TRBJ1-1, with unresolved D. CDR3 length: 11 residues. In germline, CDR1 is SGHAT, CDR2 FQNNGV. V was trimmed by 5 bases and J by 7 bases, leaving 8 bases between them. The CDR3 nucleotides read TGTGCCAGCAGCCTGCGGGATGAAGCTTTCTTT. This encodes CASSLRDEAFF.

The V gene is TRBV12-3 or TRBV12-4, the J gene TRBJ1-2; D is perhaps TRBD1 (6 bases). V lost 6 bases, J lost 3 bases, and 11 bases lay in between. The CDR3 runs 13 residues. The CDR3 nucleotides read TGTGCCAGCAGCCAGGGGATGTACTATGGCTACACCTTC. Residues: CASSQGMYYGYTF.

The sample holds one count of this clone. V usage is TRBV10-2 and J usage is TRBJ1-2; weak D call: TRBD1 (6 bases). The CDR3 has 16 residues. The V gene lost 2 bases and the J gene lost 0 bases, with 13 bases spanning the gap. Germline CDR1 is WSHSY and CDR2 is SAAADI. DNA for the CDR3: TGCGCCAGCAGTGAGGAGGACAGCCAAGCTAACTATGGCTACACCTTC. Its protein product is CASSEEDSQANYGYTF.

In DNA form, the CDR3 reads TGTGCCAGCACGCGGCTAGCGGGGGACACAGATACGCAGTATTTT. Translating gives CASTRLAGDTDTQYF. The genes are TRBV9 and TRBJ2-3, with 10 bases that match TRBD2. This CDR3 spans 15 amino acids. The V gene end was trimmed by 6 bases and the J gene end by 2 bases; junction bases not matched to a gene: 6. Germline lookup yields CDR1 SGDLS and CDR2 YYNGEE.

The chain is built from TRBV25-1 and TRBJ2-1; D unresolved. V shed 5 bases and J shed 5 bases, with 10 bases lying between them. Germline V CDR1 and CDR2: MGHDK, SYGVNS. This CDR3 contains 13 residues. The CDR3 DNA sequence: TGTGCCAGCAGTCGGTTCGCACACAATGAGCAGTTCTTC. This codes for CASSRFAHNEQFF.

The chain employs TRBV24-1 and TRBJ2-7, with 9 nucleotides matching TRBD1. The V gene's germline CDR1 is KGHDR and CDR2 SFDVKD. Trimming took 4 bases from V and 4 from J; bases not matched to a gene: 10. This CDR3 spans 16 amino acids. CDR3 bases: TGTGCCACCAGTGAGGCCGGACAGGGGTCGACTTACGAGCAGTACTTC. As protein: CATSEAGQGSTYEQYF.

The chain combines TRBV15 with TRBJ1-1; the D gene is possibly TRBD1 (5 bases). This CDR3 has 13 residues. Germline CDR1 is LNHNV and CDR2 is YYDKDF (reference sequence). V was pared by 3 bases and J by 1 base, with 6 bases between. The CDR3 DNA reads as TGTGCCACCAGCAGTGACAGGAACACTGAAGCTTTCTTT. It translates to CATSSDRNTEAFF.